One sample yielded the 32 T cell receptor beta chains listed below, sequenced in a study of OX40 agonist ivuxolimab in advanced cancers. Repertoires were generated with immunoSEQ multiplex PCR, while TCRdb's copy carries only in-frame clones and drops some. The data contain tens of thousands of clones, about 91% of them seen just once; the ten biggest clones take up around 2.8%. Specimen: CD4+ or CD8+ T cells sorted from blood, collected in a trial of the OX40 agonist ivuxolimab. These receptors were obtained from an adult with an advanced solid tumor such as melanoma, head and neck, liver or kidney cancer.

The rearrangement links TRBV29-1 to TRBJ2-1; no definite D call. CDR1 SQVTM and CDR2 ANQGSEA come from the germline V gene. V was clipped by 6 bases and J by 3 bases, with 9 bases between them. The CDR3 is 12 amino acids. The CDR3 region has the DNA TGCAGCGTCGAGATTGTCTACAATGAGCAGTTCTTC. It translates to CSVEIVYNEQFF.

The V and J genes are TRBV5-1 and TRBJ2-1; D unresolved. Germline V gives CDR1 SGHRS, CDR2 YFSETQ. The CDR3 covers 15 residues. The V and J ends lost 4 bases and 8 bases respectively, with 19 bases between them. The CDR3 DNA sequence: TGCGCCAGCAGCCTCCCCGCCGGAGCCAGCGATGAGCAGTTCTTC. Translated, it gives CASSLPAGASDEQFF.

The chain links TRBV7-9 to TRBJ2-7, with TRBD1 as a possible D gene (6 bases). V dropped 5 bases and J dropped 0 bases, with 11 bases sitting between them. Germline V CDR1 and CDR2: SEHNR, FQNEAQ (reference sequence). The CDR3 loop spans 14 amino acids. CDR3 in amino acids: CASSRTASSYEQYF. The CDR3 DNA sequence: TGTGCCAGCAGCCGGACAGCGAGCTCCTACGAGCAGTACTTC.

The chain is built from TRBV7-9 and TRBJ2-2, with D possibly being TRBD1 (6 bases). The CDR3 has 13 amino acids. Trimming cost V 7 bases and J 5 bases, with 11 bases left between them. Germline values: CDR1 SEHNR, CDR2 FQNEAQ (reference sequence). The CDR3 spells CASTAGVTGELFF. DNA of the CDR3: TGTGCCAGCACGGCAGGGGTGACCGGGGAGCTGTTTTTT.

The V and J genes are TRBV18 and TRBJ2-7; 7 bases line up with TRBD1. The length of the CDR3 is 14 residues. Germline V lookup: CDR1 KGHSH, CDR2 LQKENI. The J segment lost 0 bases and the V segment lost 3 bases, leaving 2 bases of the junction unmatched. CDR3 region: CASSPGTDSYEQYF. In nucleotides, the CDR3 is TGTGCCAGCTCACCCGGGACAGACTCCTACGAGCAGTACTTC.

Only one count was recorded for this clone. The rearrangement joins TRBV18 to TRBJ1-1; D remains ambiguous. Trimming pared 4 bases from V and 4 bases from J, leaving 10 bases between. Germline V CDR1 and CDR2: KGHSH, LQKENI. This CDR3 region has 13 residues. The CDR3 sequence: CASSQVGSTEAFF. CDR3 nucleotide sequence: TGTGCCAGCTCACAAGTCGGGAGCACTGAAGCTTTCTTT.

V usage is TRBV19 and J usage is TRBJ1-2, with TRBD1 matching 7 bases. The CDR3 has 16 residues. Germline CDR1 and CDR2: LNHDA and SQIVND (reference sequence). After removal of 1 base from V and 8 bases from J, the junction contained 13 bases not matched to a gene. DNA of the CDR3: TGTGCCAGTAGTATAGTGGGTCAGGGGGGCGACAAGGGCTACACCTTC. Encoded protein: CASSIVGQGGDKGYTF.

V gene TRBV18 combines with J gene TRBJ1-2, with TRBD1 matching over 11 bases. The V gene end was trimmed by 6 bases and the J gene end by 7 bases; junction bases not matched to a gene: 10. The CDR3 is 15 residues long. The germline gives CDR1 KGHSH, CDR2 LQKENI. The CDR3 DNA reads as TGTGCCAGCTCCCCAGCGGACAGGGGGCTTGGTGGCTACACCTTC. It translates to CASSPADRGLGGYTF.

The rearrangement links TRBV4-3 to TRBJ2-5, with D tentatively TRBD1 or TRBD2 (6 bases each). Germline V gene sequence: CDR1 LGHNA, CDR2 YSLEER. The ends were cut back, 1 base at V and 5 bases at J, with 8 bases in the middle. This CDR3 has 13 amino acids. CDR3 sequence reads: CASSQAGAETQYF. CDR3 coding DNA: TGCGCCAGCAGCCAAGCGGGGGCGGAGACCCAGTACTTC.

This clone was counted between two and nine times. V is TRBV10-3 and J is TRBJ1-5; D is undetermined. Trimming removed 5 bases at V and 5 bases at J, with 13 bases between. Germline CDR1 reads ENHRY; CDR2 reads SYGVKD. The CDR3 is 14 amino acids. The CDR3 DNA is TGTGCCATCAGTCCCTCACCGAACGATCAGCCCCAGCATTTT. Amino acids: CAISPSPNDQPQHF.

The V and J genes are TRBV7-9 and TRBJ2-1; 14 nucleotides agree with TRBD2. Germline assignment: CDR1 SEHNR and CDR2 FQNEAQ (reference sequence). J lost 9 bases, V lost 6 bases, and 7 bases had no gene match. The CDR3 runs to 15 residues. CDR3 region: CASRRGLAGAREQFF. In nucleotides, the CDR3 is TGTGCCAGCAGACGGGGACTAGCGGGAGCCCGTGAGCAGTTCTTC.

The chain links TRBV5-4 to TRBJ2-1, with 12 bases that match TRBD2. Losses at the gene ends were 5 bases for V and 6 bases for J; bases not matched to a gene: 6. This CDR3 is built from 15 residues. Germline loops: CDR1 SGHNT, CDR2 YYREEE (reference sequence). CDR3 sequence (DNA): TGTGCCAGCAGTTTAGGACTAGCGGGACTCAATGAGCAGTTCTTC. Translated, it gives CASSLGLAGLNEQFF.

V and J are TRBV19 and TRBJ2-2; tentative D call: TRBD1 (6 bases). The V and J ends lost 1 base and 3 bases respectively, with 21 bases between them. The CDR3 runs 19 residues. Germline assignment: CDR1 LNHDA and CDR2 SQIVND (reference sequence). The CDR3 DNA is TGTGCCAGTAGTATAGTGGGGCGGACAGCGAGACGGGACACCGGGGAGCTGTTTTTT. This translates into CASSIVGRTARRDTGELFF.

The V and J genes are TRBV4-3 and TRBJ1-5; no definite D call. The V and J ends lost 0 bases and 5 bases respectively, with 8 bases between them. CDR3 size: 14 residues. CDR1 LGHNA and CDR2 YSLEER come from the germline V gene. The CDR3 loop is CASSQDRWDQPQHF. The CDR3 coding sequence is TGCGCCAGCAGCCAAGATAGGTGGGATCAGCCCCAGCATTTT.

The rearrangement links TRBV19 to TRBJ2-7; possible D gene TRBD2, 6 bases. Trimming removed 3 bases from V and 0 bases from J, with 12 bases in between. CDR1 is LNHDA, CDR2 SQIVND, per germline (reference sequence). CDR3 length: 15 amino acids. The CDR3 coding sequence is TGTGCCAGTAGTATTTCCGCGGGGAGCTCCTACGAGCAGTACTTC. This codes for CASSISAGSSYEQYF.

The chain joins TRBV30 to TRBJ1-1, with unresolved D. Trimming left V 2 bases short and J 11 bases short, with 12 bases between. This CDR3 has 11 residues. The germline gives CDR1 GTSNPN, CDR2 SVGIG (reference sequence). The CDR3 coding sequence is TGTGCCTGGAGTCGTACGGGAGGTGCTTTCTTT. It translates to CAWSRTGGAFF.

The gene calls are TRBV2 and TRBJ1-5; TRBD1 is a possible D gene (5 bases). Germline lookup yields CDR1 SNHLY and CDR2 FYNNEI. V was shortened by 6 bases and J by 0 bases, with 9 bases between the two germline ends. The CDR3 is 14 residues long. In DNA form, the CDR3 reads TGTGCCAGCAGGGGAGACAGTAGCAATCAGCCCCAGCATTTT. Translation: CASRGDSSNQPQHF.

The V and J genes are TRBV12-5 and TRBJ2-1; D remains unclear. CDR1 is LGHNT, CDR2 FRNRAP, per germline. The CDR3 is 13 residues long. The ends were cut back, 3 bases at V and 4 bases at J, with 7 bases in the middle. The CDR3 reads CASGFDTYNEQFF. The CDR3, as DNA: TGTGCTAGTGGTTTTGACACTTACAATGAGCAGTTCTTC.

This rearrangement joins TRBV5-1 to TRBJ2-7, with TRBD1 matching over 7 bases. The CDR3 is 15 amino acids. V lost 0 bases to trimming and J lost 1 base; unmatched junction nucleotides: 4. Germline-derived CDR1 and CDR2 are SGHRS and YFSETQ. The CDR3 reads CASSLVGQNSYEQYF. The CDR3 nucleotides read TGCGCCAGCAGCTTGGTGGGACAGAATTCCTACGAGCAGTACTTC.

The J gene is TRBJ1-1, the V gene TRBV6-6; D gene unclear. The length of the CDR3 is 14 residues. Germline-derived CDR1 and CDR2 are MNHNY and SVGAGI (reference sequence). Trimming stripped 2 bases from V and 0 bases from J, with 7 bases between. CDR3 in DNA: TGTGCCAGCAGTTACCTCGACGTGAACACTGAAGCTTTCTTT. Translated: CASSYLDVNTEAFF.

In DNA, the CDR3 is TGCAGTGCTAGGGGCTACTATGGCTACACCTTC. Translating gives CSARGYYGYTF. This chain links TRBV20-1 with TRBJ1-2; the D is unclear. V lost 3 bases and J 3 bases, leaving 5 bases between the germline ends. Germline V lookup: CDR1 DFQATT, CDR2 SNEGSKA (reference sequence). The CDR3 runs to 11 residues.

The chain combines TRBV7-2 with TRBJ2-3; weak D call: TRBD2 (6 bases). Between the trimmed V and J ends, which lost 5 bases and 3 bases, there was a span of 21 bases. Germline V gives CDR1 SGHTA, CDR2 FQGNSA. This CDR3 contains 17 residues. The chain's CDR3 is CASSRQSGSGGTDTQYF. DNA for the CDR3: TGTGCCAGCAGCCGACAAAGCGGGTCGGGTGGAACAGATACGCAGTATTTT.

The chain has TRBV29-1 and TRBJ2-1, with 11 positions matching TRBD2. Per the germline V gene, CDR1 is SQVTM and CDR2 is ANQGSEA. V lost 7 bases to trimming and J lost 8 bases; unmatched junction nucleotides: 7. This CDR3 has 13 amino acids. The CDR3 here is CSATSGRGDEQFF. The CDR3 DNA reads TGCAGCGCAACTAGCGGGAGAGGCGATGAGCAGTTCTTC.

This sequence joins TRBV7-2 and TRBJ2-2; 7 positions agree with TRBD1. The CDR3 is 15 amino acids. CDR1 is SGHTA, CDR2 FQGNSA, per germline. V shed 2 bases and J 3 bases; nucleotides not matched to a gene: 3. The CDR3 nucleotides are TGTGCCAGCAGCTTACGGGACAGACACACCGGGGAGCTGTTTTTT. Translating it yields CASSLRDRHTGELFF.

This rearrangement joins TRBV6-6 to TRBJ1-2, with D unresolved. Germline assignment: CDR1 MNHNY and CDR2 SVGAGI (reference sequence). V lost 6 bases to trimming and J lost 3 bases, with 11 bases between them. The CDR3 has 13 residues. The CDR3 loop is CASRADVYYGYTF. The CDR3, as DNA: TGTGCCAGCAGGGCCGACGTTTACTATGGCTACACCTTC.

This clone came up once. CDR3 protein: CASSDPGHANSPLHF. CDR3 coding DNA: TGTGCCAGCAGCGACCCGGGACACGCGAATTCACCCCTCCACTTT. The V and J genes are TRBV7-9 and TRBJ1-6; tentatively, D is TRBD1 (6 bases). Per the germline V gene, CDR1 is SEHNR and CDR2 is FQNEAQ (reference sequence). CDR3 size: 15 residues. Trimming took 5 bases from V and 7 from J, leaving 15 bases between them.

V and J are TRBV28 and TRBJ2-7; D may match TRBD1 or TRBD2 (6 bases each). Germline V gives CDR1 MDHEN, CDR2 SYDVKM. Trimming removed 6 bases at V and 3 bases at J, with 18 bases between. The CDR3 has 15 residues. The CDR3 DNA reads TGTGCCAGCAGGCTCGGAGGGGGAGGTGTCTACGAGCAGTACTTC. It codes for CASRLGGGGVYEQYF.

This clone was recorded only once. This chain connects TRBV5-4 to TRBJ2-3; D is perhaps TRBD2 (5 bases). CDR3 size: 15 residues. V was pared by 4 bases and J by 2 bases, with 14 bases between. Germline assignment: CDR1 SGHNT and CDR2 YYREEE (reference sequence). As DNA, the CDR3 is TGTGCCAGCAGCATTTCTAGCAGAATCACAGATACGCAGTATTTT. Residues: CASSISSRITDTQYF.

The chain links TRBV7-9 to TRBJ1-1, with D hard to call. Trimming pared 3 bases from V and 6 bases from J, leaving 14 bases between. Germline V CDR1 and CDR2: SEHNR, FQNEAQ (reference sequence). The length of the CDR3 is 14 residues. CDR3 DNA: TGTGCCAGCAGCTTTATGCAAGGGCTTTCTGAAGCTTTCTTT. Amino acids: CASSFMQGLSEAFF. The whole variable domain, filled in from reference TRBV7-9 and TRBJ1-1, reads DTGVSQNPRHKITKRGQNVTFRCDPISEHNRLYWYRQTLGQGPEFLTYFQNEAQLEKSRLLSDRFSAERPKGSFSTLEIQRTEQGDSAMYLCASSFMQGLSEAFFGQGTRLTVV.

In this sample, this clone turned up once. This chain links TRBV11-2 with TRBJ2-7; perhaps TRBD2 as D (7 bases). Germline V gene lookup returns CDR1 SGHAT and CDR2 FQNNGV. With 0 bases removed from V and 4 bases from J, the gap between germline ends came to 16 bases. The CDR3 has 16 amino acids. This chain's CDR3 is CASSLDRGGRGYEQYF. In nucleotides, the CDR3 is TGTGCCAGCAGCTTAGATAGGGGGGGCAGAGGGTACGAGCAGTACTTC.

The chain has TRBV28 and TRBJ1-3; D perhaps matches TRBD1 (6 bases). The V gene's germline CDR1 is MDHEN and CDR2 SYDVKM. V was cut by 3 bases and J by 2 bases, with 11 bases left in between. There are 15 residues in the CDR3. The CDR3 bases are TGTGCCAGCAGTTTGCTAGCAGGGGCTGGAAACACCATATATTTT. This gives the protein CASSLLAGAGNTIYF.

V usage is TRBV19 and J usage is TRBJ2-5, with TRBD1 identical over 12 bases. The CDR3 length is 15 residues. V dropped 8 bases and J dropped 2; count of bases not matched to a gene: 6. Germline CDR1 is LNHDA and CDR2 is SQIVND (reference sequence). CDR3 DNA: TGTGCCAGTCGGGGACAGGGGGCGAGGCAAGAGACCCAGTACTTC. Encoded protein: CASRGQGARQETQYF.